These 4 T cell receptor beta chains were all obtained from the same sample, sequenced in a study of T cell clonality in common variable immunodeficiency. Generated by immunoSEQ multiplex PCR, the TCRdb table keeps only in-frame clones and is missing some. The data show around 45,000 clones, with none appearing a single time. The sample taken for sequencing was peripheral blood mononuclear cells. All receptors derive from a person between 18 and 75 years old in good health.

This clone was seen a few times. The DNA ends 3 residues before the CDR3 does, and the rest of the CDR3 is filled in from the germline J gene. The chain recombines TRBV7-9 with TRBJ2-1; D is perhaps TRBD2 (5 bases). This CDR3 has 15 amino acids. Germline CDR1 and CDR2: SEHNR and FQNEAQ (reference sequence). V shed 1 base and J shed 9 bases, with 16 bases lying between them. The CDR3 bases that were read are TGTGCCAGCAGCTTAGATCGAGGGTTAGGTGGTGAG. It encodes CASSLDRGLGGE. The CDR3 as a whole reads CASSLDRGLGGEQFF.

This clone was detected ten times or more. With the read ending 3 residues before the CDR3 end, the germline J gene is used to fill in that end. This sequence joins TRBV30 and TRBJ2-7; D is undetermined. Germline CDR1 and CDR2: GTSNPN and SVGIG (reference sequence). The CDR3 loop spans 12 amino acids. V shed 1 base and J shed 3 bases, with 7 bases lying between them. The sequenced part of the CDR3 DNA is TGTGCCTGGAGTGAGTCACACTACGAG. Its translation: CAWSESHYE. In full, the CDR3 is CAWSESHYEQYF.

A word on this clone: The read terminates 3 residues ahead of where the CDR3 ends, so the germline J gene completes it. The chain links TRBV19 to TRBJ1-2; D gene uncertain. The germline CDR1 and CDR2 sequences are LNHDA and SQIVND (reference sequence). CDR3 size: 13 residues. This CDR3 reads CASSINRFYDYTF. The CDR3 bases that were read are TGTGCCAGTAGTATAAACAGATTCTACGAC.

This clone was seen a few times. The observed sequence ends 3 residues before the CDR3 terminus, with the missing tail filled in from the germline J gene. The gene calls are TRBV5-1 and TRBJ2-5; 7 bases fit TRBD1. The CDR3 runs to 14 residues. Unmatched junction bases numbered 8, after V lost 7 bases and J lost 2 bases. Germline V gene data show CDR1 as SGHRS and CDR2 as YFSETQ. Partial CDR3 DNA: TGCGCCAGCGGGGAAGACAGGGCTCAAGAGACC. This codes for CASGEDRAQET. The entire CDR3 reads CASGEDRAQETQYF. The full variable domain, completed using reference TRBV5-1 and TRBJ2-5, is KAGVTQTPRYLIKTRGQQVTLSCSPISGHRSVSWYQQTPGQGLQFLFEYFSETQRNKGNFPGRFSGRQFSNSRSEMNVSTLELGDSALYLCASGEDRAQETQYFGPGTRLLVL.